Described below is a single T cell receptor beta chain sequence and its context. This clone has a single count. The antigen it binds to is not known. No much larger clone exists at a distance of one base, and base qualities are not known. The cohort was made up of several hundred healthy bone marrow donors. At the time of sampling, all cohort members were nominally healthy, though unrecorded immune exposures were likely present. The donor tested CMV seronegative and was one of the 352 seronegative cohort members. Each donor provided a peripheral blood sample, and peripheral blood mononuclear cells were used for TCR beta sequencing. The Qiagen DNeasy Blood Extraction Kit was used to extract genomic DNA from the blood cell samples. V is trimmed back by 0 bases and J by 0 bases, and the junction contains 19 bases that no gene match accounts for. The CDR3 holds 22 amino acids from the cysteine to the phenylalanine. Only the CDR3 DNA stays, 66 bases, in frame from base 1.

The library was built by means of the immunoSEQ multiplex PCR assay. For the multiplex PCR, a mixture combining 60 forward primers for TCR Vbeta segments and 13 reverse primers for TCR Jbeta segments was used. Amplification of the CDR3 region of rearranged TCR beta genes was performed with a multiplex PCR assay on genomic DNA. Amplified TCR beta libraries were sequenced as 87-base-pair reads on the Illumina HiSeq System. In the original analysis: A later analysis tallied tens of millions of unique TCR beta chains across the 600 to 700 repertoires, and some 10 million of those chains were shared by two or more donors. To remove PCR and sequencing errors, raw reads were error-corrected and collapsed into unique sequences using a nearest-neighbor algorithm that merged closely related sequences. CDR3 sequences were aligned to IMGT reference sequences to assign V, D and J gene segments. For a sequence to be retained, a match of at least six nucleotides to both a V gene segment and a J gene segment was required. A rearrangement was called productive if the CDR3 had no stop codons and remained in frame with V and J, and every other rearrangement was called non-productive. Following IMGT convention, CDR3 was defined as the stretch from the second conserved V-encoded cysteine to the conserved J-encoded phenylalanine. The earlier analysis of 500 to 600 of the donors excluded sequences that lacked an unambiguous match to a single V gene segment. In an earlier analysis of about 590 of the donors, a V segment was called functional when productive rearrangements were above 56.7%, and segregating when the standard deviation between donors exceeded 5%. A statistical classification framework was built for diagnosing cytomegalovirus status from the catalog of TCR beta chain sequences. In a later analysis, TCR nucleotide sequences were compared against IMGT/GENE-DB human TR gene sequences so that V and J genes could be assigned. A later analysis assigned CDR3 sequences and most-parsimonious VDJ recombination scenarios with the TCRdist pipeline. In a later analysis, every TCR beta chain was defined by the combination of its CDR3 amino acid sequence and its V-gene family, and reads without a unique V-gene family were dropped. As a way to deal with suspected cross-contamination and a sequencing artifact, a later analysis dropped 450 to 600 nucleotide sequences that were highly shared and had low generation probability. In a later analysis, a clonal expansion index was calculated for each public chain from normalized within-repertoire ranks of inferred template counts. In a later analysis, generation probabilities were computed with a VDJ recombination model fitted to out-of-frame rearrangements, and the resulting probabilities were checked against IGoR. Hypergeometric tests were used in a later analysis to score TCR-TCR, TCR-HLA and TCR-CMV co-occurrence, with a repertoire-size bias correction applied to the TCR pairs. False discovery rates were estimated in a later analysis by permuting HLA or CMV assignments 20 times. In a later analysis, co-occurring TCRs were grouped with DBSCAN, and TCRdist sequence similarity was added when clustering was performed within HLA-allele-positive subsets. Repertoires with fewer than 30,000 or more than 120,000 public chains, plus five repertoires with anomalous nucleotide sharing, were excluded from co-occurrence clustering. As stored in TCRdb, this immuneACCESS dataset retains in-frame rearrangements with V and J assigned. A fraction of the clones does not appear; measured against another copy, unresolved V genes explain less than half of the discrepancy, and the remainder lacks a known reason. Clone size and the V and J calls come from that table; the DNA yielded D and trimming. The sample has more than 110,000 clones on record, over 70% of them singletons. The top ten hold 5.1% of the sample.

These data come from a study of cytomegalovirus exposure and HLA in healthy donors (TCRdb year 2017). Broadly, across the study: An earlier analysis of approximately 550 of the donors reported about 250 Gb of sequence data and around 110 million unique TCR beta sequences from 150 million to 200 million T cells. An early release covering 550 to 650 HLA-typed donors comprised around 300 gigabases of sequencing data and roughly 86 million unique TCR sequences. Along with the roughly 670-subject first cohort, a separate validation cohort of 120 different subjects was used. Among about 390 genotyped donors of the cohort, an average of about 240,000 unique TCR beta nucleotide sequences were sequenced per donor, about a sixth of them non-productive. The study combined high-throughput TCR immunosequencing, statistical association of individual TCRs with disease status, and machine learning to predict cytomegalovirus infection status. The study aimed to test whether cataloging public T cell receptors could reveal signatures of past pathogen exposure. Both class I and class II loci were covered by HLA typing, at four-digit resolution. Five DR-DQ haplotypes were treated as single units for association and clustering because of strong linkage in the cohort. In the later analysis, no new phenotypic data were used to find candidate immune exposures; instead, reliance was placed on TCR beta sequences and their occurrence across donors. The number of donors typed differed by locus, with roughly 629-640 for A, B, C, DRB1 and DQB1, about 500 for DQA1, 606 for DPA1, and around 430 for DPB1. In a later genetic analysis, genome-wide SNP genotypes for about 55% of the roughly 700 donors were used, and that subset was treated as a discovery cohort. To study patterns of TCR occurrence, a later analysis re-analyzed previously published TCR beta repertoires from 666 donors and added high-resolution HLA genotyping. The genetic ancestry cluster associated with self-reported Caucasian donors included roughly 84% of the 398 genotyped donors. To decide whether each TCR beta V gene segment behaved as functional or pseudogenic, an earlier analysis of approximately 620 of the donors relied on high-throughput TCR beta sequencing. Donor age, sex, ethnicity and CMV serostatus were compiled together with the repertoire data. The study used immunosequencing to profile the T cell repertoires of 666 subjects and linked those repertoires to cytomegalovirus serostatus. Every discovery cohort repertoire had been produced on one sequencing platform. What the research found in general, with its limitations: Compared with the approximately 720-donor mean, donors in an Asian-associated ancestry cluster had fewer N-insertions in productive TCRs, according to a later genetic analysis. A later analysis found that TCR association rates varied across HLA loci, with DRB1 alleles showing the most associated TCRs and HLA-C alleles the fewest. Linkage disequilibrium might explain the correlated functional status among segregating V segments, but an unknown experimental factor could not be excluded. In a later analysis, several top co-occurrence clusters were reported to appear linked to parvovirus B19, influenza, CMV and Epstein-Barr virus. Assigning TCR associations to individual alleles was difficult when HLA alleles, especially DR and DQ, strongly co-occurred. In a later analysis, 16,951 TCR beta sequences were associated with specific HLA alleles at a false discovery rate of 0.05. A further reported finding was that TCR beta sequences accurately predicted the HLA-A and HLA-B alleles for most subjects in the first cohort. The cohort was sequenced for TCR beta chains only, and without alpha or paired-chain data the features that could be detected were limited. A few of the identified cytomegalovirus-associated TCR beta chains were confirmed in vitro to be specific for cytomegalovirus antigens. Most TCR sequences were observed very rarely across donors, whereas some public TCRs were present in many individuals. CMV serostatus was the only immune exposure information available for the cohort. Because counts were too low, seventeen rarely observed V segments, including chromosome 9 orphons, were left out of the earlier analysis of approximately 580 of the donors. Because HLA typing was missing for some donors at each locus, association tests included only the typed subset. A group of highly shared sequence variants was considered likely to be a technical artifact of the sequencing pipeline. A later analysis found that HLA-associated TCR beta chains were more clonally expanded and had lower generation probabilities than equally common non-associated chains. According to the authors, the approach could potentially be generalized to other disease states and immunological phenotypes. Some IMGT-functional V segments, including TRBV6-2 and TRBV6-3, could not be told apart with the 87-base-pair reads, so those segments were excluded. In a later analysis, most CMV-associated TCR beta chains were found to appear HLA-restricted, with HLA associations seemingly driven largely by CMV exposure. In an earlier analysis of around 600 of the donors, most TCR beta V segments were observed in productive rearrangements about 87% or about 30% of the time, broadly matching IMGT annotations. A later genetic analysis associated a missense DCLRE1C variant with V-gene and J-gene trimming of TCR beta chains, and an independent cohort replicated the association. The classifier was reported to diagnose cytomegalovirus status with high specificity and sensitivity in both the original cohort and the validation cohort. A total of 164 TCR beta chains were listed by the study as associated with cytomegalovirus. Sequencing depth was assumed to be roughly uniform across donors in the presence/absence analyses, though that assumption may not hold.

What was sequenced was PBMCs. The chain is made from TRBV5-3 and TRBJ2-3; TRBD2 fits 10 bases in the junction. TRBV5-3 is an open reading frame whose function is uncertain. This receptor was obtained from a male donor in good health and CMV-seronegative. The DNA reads TGTGCCAGAAGCTTGGGCCCAGCGGGGGGGCCCTACGCATCGGACAGCACAGATACGCAGTATTTT. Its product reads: CARSLGPAGGPYASDSTDTQYF.